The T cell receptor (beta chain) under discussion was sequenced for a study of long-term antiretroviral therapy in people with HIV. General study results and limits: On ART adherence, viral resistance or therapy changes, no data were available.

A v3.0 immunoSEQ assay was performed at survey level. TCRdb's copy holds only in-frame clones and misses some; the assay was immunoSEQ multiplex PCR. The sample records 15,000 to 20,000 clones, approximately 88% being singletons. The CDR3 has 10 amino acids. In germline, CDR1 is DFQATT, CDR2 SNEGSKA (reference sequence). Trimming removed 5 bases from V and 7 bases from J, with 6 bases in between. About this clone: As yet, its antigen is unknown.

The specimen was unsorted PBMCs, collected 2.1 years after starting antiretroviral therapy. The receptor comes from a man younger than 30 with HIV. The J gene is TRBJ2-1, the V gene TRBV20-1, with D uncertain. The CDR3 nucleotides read TGCAGTGCTCCGGAGAATGAGCAGTTCTTC. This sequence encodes CSAPENEQFF.